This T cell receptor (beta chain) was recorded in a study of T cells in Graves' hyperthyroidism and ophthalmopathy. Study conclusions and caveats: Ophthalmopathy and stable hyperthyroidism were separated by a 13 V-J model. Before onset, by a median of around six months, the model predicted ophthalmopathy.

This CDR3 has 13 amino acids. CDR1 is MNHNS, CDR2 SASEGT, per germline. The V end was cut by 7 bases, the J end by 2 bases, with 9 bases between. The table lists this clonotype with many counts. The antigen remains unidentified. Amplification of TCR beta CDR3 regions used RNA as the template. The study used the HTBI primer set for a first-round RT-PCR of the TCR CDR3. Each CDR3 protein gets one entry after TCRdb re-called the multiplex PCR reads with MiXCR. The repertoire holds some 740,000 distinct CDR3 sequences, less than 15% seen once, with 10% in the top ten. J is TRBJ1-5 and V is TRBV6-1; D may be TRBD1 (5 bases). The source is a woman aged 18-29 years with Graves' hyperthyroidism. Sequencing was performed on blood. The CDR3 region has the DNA TGTGCCAGCAAAATGGGGGGCAATCAGCCCCAGCATTTT. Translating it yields CASKMGGNQPQHF.